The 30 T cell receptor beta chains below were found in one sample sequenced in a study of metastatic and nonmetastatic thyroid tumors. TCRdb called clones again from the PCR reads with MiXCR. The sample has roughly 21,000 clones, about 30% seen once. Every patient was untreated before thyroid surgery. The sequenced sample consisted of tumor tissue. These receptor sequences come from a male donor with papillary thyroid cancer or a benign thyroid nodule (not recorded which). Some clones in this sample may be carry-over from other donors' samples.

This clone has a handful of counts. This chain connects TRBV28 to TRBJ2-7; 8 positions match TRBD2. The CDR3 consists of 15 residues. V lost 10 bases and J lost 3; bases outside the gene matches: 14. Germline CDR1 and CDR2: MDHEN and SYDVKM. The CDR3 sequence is CAITPGLAGGYEQYF. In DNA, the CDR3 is TGTGCCATCACTCCGGGGCTAGCGGGCGGCTACGAGCAGTACTTC.

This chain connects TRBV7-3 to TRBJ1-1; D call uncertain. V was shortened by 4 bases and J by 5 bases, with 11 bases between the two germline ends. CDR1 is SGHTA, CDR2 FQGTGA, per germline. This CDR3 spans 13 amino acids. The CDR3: CASSSWVDTEAFF. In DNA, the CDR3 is TGTGCCAGCAGCTCATGGGTAGATACTGAAGCTTTCTTT.

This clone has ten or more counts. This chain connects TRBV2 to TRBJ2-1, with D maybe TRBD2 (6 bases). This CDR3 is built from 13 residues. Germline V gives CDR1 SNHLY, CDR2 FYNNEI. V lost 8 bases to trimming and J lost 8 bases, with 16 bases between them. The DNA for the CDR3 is TGTGCCAGCGGAGGGGTTTTCTCTTATGAGCAGTTCTTC. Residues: CASGGVFSYEQFF.

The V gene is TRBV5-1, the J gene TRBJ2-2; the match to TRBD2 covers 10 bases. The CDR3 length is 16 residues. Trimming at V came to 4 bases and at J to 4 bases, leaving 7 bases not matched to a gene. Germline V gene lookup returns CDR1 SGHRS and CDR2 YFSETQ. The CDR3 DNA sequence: TGCGCCAGCAGCGGGAAGCGGGGGGGATTCACCGGGGAGCTGTTTTTT. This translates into CASSGKRGGFTGELFF.

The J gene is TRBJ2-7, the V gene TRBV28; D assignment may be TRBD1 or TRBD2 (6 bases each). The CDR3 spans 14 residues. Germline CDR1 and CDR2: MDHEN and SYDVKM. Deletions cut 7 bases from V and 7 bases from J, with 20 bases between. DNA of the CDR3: TGTGCCAGCAAAGGTTTCGGGGGCGTATGGGAGCAGTACTTC. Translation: CASKGFGGVWEQYF.

The CDR3 DNA reads as TGTGCCAGCAGCCCGGAGGACTTGCCCTACGAGCAGTACTTC. This gives the protein CASSPEDLPYEQYF. The rearrangement links TRBV7-6 to TRBJ2-7, with a tentative D call TRBD2 (5 bases). The CDR3 extends over 14 amino acids. From germline, CDR1 is SGHVS and CDR2 FNYEAQ. Trimming removed 5 bases from V and 2 bases from J, with 13 bases in between.

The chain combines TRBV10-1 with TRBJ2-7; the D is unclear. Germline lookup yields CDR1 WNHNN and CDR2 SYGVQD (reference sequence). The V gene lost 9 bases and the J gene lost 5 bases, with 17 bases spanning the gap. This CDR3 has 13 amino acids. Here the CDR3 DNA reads TGCGCCAGGAGTTTAACAGTTGGCCACGAGCAGTACTTC. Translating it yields CARSLTVGHEQYF.

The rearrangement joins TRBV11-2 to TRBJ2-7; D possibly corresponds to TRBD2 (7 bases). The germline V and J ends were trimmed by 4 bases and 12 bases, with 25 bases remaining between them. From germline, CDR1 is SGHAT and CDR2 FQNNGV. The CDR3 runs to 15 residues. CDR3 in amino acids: CASSSSPGGFVGPYF. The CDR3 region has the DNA TGTGCCAGCAGCTCCTCCCCGGGGGGCTTCGTAGGGCCGTACTTC.

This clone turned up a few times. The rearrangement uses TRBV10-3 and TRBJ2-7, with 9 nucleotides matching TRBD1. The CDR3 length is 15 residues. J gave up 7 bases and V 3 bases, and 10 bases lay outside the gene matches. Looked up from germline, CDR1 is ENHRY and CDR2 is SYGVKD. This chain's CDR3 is CAISDAGTGISEQYF. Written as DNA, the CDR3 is TGTGCCATCAGTGATGCGGGGACAGGGATATCAGAGCAGTACTTC.

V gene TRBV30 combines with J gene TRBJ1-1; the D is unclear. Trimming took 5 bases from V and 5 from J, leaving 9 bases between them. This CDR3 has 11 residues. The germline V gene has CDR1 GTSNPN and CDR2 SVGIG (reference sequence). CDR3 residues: CAWFRRTEAFF. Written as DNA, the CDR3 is TGTGCCTGGTTTAGGAGAACTGAAGCTTTCTTT.

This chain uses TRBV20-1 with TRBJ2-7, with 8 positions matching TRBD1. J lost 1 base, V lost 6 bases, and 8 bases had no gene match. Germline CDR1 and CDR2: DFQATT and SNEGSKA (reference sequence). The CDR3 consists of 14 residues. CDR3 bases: TGCAGTGCCCCCGGGACAGGTTTTTCCTACGAGCAGTACTTC. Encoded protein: CSAPGTGFSYEQYF.

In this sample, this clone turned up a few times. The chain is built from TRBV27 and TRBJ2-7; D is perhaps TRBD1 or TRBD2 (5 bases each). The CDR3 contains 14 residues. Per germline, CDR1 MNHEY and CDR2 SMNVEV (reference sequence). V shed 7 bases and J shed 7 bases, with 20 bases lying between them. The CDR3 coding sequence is TGTGCCAGCATTAGACGGGACGGTTTAGGGGAGCAGTACTTC. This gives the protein CASIRRDGLGEQYF.

CDR3: CASSAQGDQGETQYF. DNA for the CDR3: TGTGCCAGCAGTGCGCAGGGGGATCAAGGGGAGACCCAGTACTTC. The V call is TRBV2, the J call TRBJ2-5; 7 bases fit TRBD1. The CDR3 totals 15 residues. J gave up 5 bases and V 4 bases, and 10 bases lay outside the gene matches. The V gene's germline CDR1 is SNHLY and CDR2 FYNNEI.

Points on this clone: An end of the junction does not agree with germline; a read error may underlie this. CDR3 DNA sequence: TGTGCCAGCAGTCGGACAGGGGAGGCCGGAAGCACCATATATTTT. Translated: CASSRTGEAGSTIYF. The chain links TRBV6-1 to TRBJ1-3; 9 nucleotides match TRBD1. Germline V lookup: CDR1 MNHNS, CDR2 SASEGT. The CDR3 covers 15 residues.

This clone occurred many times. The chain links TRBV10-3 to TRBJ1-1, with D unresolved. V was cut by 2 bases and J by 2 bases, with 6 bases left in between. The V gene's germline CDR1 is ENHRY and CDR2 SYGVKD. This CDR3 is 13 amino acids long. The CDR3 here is CAISEAGNTEAFF. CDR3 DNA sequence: TGTGCCATCAGTGAGGCCGGCAACACTGAAGCTTTCTTT.

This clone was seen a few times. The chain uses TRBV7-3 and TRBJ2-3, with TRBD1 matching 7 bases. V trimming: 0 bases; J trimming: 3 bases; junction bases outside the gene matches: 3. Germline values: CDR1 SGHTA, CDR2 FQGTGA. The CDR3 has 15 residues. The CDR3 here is CASSLTGTETDTQYF. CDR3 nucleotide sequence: TGTGCCAGCAGCTTAACTGGGACAGAGACAGATACGCAGTATTTT. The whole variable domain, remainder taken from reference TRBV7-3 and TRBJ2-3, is GAGVSQTPSNKVTEKGKYVELRCDPISGHTALYWYRQSLGQGPEFLIYFQGTGAADDSGLPNDRFFAVRPEGSVSTLKIQRTERGDSAVYLCASSLTGTETDTQYFGPGTRLTVL.

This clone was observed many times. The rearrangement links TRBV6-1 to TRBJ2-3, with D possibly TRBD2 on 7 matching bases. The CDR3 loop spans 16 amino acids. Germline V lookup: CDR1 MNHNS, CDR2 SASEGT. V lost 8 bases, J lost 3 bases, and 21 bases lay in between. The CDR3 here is CASAPFKGGGTDTQYF. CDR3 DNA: TGTGCCAGCGCGCCGTTTAAAGGGGGAGGGACAGATACGCAGTATTTT.

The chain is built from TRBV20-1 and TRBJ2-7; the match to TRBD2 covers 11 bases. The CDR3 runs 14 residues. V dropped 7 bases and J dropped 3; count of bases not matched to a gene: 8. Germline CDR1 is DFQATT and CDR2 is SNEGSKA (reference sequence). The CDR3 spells CSVLAGVLCYEQYF. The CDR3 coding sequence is TGCAGTGTACTAGCGGGAGTCCTCTGCTACGAGCAGTACTTC.

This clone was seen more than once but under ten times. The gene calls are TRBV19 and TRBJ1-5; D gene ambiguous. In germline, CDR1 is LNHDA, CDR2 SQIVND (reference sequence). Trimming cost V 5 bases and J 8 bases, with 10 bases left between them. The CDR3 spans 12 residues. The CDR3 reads CASSPLWEPQHF. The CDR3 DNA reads TGTGCCAGTAGTCCTCTTTGGGAGCCCCAGCATTTT.

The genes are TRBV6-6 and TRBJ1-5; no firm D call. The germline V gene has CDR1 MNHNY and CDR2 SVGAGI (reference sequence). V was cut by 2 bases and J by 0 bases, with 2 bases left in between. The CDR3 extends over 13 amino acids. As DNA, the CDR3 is TGTGCCAGCAGTTACGGTAGCAATCAGCCCCAGCATTTT. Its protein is CASSYGSNQPQHF.

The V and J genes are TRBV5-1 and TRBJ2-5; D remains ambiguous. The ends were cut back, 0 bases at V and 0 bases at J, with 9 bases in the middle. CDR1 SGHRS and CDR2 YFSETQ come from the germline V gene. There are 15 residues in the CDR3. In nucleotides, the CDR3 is TGCGCCAGCAGCTTGGCAATCCGGGACCAAGAGACCCAGTACTTC. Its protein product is CASSLAIRDQETQYF.

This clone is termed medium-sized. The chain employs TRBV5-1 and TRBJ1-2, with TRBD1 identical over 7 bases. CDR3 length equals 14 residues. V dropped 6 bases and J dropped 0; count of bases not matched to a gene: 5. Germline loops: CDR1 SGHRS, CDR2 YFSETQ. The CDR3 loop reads CASMGDRANYGYTF. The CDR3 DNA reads TGCGCCAGCATGGGGGACAGAGCTAACTATGGCTACACCTTC.

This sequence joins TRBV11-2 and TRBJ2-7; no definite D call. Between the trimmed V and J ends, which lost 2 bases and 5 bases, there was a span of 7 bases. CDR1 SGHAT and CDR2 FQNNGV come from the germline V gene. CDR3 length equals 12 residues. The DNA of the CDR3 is TGTGCCAGCAGCTTAAGAGGAAACGAGCAGTACTTC. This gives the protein CASSLRGNEQYF. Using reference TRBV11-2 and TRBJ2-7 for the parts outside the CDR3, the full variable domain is EAGVAQSPRYKIIEKRQSVAFWCNPISGHATLYWYQQILGQGPKLLIQFQNNGVVDDSQLPKDRFSAERLKGVDSTLKIQPAKLEDSAVYLCASSLRGNEQYFGPGTRLTVT.

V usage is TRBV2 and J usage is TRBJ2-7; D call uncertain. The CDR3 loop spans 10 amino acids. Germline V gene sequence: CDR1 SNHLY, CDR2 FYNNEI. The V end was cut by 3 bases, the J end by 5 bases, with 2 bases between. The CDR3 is CASSDHEQYF. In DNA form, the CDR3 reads TGTGCCAGCAGTGACCACGAGCAGTACTTC.

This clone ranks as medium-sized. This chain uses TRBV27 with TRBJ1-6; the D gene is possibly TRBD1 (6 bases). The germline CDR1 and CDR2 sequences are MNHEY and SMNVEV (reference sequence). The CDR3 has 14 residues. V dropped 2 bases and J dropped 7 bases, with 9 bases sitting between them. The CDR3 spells CASSLGGVNSPLHF. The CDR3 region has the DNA TGTGCCAGCAGTTTAGGGGGCGTAAATTCACCCCTCCACTTT.

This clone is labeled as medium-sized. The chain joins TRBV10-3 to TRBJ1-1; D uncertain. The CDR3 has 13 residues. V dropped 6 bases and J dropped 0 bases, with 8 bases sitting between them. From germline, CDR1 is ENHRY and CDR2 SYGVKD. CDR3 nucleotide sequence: TGTGCCATCAGCAGTGACTTGAACACTGAAGCTTTCTTT. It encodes CAISSDLNTEAFF.

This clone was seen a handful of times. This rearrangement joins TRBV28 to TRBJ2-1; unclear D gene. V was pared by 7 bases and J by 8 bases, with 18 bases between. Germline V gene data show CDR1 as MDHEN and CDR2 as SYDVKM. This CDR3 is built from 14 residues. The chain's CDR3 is CASTPGPSRDEQFF. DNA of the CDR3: TGTGCCAGCACCCCGGGTCCCTCTCGGGATGAGCAGTTCTTC.

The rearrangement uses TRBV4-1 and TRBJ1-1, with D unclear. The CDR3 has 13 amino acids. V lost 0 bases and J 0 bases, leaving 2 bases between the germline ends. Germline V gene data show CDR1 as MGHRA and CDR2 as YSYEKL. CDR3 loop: CASSQEMNTEAFF. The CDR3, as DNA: TGCGCCAGCAGCCAAGAAATGAACACTGAAGCTTTCTTT.

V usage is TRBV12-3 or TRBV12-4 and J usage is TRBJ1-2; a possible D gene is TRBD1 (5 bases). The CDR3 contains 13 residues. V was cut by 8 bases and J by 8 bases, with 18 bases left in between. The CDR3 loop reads CASCPKGLGGYTF. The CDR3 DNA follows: TGTGCCAGCTGCCCCAAGGGGCTTGGCGGCTACACCTTC.

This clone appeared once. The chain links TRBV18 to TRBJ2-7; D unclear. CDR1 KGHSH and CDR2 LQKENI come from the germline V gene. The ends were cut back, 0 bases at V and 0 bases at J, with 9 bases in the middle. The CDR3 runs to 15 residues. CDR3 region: CASSPPGRRSYEQYF. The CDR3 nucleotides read TGTGCCAGCTCACCACCCGGACGACGCTCCTACGAGCAGTACTTC.